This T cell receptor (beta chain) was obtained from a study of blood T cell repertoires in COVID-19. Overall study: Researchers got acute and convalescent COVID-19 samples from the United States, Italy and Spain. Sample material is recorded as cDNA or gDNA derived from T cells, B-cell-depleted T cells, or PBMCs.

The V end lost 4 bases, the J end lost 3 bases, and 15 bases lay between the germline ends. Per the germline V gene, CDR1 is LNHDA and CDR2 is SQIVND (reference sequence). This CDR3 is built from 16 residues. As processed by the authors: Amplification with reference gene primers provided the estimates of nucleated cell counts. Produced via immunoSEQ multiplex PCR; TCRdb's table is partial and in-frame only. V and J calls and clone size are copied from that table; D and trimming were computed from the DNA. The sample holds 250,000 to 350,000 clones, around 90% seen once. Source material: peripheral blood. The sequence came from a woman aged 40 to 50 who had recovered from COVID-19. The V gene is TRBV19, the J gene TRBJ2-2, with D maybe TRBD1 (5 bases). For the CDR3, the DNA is TGTGCCAGTAGTAGCCAAGGGGATCCATACACCGGGGAGCTGTTTTTT. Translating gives CASSSQGDPYTGELFF.